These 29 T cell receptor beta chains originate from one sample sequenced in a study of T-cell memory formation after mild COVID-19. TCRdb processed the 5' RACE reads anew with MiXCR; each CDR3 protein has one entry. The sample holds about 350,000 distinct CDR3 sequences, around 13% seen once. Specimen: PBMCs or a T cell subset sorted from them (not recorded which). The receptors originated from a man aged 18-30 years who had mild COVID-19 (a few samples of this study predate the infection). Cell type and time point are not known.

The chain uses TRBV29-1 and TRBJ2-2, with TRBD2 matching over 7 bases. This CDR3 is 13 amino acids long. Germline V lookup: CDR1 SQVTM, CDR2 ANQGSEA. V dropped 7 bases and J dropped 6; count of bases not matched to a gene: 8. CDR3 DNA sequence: TGCAGCGCTCGACTAGCCTTGGCCGGGGAGCTGTTTTTT. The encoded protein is CSARLALAGELFF.

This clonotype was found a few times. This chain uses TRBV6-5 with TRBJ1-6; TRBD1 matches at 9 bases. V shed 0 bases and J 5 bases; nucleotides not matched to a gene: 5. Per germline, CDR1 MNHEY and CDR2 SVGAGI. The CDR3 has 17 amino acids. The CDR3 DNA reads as TGTGCCAGCAGTTACTCGGGGTGGACAGGGGATAATTCACCCCTCCACTTT. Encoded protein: CASSYSGWTGDNSPLHF.

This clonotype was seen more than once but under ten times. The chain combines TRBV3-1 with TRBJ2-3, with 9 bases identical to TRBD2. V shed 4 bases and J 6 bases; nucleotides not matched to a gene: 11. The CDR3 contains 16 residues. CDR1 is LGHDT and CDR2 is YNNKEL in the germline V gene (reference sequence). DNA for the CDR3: TGTGCCAGCAGCCCCCTCCGCGGGGGGGCCCGGGATACGCAGTATTTT. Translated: CASSPLRGGARDTQYF.

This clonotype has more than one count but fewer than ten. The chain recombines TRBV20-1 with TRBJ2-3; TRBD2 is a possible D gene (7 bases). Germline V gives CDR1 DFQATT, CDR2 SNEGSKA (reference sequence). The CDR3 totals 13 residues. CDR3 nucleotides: TGCAGCTCAGCGGGACAAAGCACAGATACGCAGTATTTT. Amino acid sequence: CSSAGQSTDTQYF.

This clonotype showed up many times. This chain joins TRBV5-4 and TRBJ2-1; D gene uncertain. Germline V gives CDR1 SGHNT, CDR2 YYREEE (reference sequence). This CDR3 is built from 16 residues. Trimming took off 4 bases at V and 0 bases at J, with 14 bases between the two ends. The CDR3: CASSPEGTSSYNEQFF. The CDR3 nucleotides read TGTGCCAGCAGCCCTGAAGGTACCAGCTCCTACAATGAGCAGTTCTTC.

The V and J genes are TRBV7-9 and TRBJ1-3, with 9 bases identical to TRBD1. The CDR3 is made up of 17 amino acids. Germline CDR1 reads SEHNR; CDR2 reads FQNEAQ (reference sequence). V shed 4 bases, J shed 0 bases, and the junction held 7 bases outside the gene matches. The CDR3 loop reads CASSYLPGQGSGNTIYF. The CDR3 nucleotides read TGTGCCAGCAGCTACTTACCGGGACAGGGCTCTGGAAACACCATATATTTT.

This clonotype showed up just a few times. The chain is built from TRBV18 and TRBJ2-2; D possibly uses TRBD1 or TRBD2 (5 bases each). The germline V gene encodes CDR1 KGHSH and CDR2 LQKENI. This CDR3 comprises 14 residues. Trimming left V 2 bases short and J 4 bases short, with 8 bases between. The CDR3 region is CASSPEGITGELFF. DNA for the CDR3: TGTGCCAGCTCACCAGAGGGGATCACCGGGGAGCTGTTTTTT.

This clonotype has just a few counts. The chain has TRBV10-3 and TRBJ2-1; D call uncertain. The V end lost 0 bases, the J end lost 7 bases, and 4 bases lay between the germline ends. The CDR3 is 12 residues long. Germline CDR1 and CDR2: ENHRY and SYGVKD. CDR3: CAISESQNEQFF. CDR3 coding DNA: TGTGCCATCAGTGAGTCCCAGAATGAGCAGTTCTTC.

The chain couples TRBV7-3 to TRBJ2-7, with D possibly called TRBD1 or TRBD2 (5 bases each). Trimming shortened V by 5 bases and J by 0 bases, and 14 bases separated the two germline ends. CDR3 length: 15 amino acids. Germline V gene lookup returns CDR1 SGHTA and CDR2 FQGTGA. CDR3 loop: CASSPVKGSSYEQYV. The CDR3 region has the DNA TGTGCCAGCAGCCCCGTAAAGGGGAGCTCCTACGAGCAGTACGTC.

In nucleotides, the CDR3 is TGTGCCAGCAGTCCTCGGACAGACTCAAAGGGGGGCATTCAGTACTTC. This codes for CASSPRTDSKGGIQYF. This chain uses TRBV12-3 or TRBV12-4 with TRBJ2-4; perhaps D is TRBD1 or TRBD2 (6 bases each). This CDR3 comprises 16 residues. Trimming shortened V by 5 bases and J by 9 bases, and 23 bases separated the two germline ends.

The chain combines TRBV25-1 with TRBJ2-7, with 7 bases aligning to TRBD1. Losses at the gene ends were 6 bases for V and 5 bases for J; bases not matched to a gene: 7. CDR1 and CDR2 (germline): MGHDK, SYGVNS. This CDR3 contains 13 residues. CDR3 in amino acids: CASSAYRGHEQYF. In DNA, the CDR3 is TGTGCCAGCAGCGCGTACAGGGGTCACGAGCAGTACTTC.

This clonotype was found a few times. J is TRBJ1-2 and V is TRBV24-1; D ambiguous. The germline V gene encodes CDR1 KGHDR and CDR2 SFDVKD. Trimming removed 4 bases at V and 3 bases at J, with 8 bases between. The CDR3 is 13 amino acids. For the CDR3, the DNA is TGTGCCACCAGTGAGACCGGGGACTATGGCTACACCTTC. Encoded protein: CATSETGDYGYTF.

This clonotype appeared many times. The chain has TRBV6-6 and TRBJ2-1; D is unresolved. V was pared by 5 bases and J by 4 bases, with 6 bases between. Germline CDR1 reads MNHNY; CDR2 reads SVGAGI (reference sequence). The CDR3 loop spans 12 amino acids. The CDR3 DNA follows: TGTGCCAGCAGTCGAGGATACAATGAGCAGTTCTTC. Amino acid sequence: CASSRGYNEQFF.

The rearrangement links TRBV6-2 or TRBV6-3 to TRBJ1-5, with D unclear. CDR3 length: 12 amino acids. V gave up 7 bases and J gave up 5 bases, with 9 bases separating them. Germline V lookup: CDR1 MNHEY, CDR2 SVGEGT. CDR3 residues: CASKAADQPQHF. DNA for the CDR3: TGTGCCAGCAAAGCAGCCGATCAGCCCCAGCATTTT.

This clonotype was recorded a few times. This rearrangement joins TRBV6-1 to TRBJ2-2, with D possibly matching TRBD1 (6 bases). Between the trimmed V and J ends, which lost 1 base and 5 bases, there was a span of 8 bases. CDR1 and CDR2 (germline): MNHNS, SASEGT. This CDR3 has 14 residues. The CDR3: CASSEGQGTGELFF. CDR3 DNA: TGTGCCAGCAGTGAAGGGCAGGGGACCGGGGAGCTGTTTTTT.

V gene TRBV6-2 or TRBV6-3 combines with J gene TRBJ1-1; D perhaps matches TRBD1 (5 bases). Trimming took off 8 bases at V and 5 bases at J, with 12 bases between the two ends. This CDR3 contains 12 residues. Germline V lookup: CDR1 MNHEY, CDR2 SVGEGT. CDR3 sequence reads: CASSGPMTEAFF. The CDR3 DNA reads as TGTGCCAGCTCAGGGCCCATGACTGAAGCTTTCTTT.

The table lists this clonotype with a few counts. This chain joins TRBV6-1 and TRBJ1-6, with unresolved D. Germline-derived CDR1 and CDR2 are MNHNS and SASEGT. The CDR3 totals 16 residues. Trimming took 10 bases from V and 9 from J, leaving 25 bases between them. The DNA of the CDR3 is TGTGCCACCCTGGACCGCCACCGGCCGTCGAGTTCACCCCTCCACTTT. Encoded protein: CATLDRHRPSSSPLHF.

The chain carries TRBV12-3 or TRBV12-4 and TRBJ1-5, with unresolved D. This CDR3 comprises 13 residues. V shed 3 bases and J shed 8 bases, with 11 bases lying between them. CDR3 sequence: CASSLSGSEPQHF. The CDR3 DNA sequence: TGTGCCAGCAGTTTGTCTGGGAGCGAGCCCCAGCATTTT.

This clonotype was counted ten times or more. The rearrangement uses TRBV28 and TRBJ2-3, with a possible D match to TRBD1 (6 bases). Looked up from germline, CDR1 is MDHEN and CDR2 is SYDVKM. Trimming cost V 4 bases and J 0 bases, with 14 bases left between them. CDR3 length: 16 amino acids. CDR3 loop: CASSSPGTLSTDTQYF. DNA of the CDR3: TGTGCCAGCAGTTCCCCCGGGACACTGAGCACAGATACGCAGTATTTT. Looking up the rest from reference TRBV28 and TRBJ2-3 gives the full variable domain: DVKVTQSSRYLVKRTGEKVFLECVQDMDHENMFWYRQDPGLGLRLIYFSYDVKMKEKGDIPEGYSVSREKKERFSLILESASTNQTSMYLCASSSPGTLSTDTQYFGPGTRLTVL.

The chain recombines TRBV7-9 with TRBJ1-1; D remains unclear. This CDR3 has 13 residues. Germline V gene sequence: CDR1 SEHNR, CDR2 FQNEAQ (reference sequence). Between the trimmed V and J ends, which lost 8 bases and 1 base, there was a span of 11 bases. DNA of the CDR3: TGTGCCAGCCACCCCCCACCGAACACTGAAGCTTTCTTT. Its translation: CASHPPPNTEAFF.

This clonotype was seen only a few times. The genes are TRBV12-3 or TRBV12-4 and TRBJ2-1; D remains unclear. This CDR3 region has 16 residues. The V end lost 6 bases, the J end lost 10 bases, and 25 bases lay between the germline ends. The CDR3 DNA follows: TGTGCCAGCAGCTCCAGTCTAGGACCGGGTCGACCGGAGCAGTTCTTC. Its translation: CASSSSLGPGRPEQFF.

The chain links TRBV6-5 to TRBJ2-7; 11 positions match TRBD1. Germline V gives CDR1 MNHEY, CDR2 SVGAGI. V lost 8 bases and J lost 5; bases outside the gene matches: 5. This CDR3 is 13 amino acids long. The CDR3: CASFGTGGHEQYF. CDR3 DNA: TGTGCCAGCTTCGGGACAGGGGGACACGAGCAGTACTTC.

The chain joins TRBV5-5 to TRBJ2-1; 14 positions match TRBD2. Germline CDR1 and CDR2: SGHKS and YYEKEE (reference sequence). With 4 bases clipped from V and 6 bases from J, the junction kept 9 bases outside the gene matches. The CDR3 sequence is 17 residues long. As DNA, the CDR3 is TGTGCCAGCAGCAAGACTAGCGGGGGGGCCTTCCCCAATGAGCAGTTCTTC. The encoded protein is CASSKTSGGAFPNEQFF.

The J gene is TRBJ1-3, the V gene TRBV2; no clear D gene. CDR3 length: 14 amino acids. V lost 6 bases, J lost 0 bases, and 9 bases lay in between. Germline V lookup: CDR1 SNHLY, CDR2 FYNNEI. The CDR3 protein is CASRVQSSGNTIYF. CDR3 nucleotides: TGTGCCAGCAGAGTACAGAGCTCTGGAAACACCATATATTTT.

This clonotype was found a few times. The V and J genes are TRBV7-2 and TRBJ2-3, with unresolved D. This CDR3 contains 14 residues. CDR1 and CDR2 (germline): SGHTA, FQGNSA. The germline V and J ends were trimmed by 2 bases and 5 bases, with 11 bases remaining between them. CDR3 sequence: CASSLFRSGDTQYF. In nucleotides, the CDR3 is TGTGCCAGCAGCTTATTCAGGTCTGGAGATACGCAGTATTTT.

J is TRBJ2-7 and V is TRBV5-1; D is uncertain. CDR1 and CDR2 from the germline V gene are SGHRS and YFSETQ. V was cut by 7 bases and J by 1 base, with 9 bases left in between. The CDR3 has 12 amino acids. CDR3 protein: CASRRDSYEQYF. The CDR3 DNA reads TGCGCCAGCCGCCGAGATTCCTACGAGCAGTACTTC. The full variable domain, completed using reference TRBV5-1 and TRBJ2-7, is KAGVTQTPRYLIKTRGQQVTLSCSPISGHRSVSWYQQTPGQGLQFLFEYFSETQRNKGNFPGRFSGRQFSNSRSEMNVSTLELGDSALYLCASRRDSYEQYFGPGTRLTVT.

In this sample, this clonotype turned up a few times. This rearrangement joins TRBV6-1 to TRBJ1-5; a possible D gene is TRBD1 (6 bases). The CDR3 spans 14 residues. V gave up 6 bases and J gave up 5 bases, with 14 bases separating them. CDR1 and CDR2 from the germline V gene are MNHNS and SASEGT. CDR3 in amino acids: CASSTTGRDQPQHF. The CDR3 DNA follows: TGTGCCAGCAGCACTACAGGGAGGGATCAGCCCCAGCATTTT.

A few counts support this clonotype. CDR3 region: CASSESGTGNYGYTF. The CDR3 nucleotides are TGTGCCAGCAGTGAATCGGGCACAGGGAACTATGGCTACACCTTC. The rearrangement links TRBV2 to TRBJ1-2; the D gene is possibly TRBD1 (6 bases). Germline V CDR1 and CDR2: SNHLY, FYNNEI. V shed 2 bases and J shed 2 bases, with 12 bases lying between them. This CDR3 is 15 amino acids long.

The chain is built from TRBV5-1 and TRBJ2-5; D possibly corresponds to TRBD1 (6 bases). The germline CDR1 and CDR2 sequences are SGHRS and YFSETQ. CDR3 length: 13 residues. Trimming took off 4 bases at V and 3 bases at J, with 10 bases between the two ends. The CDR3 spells CASSAQGKETQYF. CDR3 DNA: TGCGCCAGCAGCGCACAGGGAAAAGAGACCCAGTACTTC.